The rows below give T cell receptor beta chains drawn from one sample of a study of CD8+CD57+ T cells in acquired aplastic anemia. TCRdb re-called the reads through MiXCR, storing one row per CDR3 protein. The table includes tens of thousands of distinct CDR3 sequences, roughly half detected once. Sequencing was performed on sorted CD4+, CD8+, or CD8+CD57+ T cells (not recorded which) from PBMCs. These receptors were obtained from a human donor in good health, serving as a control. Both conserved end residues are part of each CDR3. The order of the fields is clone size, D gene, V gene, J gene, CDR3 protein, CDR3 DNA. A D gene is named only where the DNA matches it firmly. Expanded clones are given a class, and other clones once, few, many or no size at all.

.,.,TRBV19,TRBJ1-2,CASSMRPGEGYGYTF,TGTGCCAGTAGTATGCGGCCAGGGGAGGGCTATGGCTACACCTTC
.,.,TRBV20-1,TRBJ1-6,CSARDLGVASRSNSPLHF,TGCAGTGCTAGAGATCTGGGGGTGGCTAGCCGGAGTAATTCACCCCTCCACTTT
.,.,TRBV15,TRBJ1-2,CATSRAMDSYGYTF,TGTGCCACCAGCAGAGCGATGGACAGCTATGGCTACACCTTC
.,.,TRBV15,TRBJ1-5,CATSRHFLGVQHF,TGTGCCACCAGCAGACACTTTCTGGGGGTCCAGCATTTT
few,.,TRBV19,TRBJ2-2,CASSIGGDSHTGELFF,TGTGCCAGTAGTATAGGGGGGGACAGCCACACCGGGGAGCTGTTTTTT
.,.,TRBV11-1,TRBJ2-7,CASSSLGGTSSYEQYF,TGTGCCAGCAGCTCCCTTGGGGGGACGAGCTCCTACGAGCAGTACTTC
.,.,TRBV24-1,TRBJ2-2,CATSAGRFTGELFF,TGTGCCACCAGTGCGGGCAGATTTACCGGGGAGCTGTTTTTT
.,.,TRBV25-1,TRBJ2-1,CASSSDASSYNEQFF,TGTGCCAGCAGCTCGGACGCGAGCTCCTACAATGAGCAGTTCTTC
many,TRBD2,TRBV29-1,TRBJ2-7,CSGSSGNEQYF,TGCAGCGGGAGTAGCGGGAACGAGCAGTACTTC
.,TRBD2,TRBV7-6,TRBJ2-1,CASGLPLAGGGSNNEQFF,TGTGCCAGCGGCTTACCACTAGCGGGAGGGGGTTCAAACAATGAGCAGTTCTTC
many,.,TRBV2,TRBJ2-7,CASSEERVVRGPEQYF,TGTGCCAGCAGTGAAGAAAGGGTCGTGAGGGGCCCCGAGCAGTACTTC
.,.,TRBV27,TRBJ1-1,CASSSSRGSTEAFF,TGTGCCAGCAGTTCCTCTAGGGGGAGCACTGAAGCTTTCTTT
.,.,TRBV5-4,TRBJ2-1,CVSSSDWSSGNNEQFF,TGTGTCAGCAGCTCGGACTGGAGTAGCGGAAACAATGAGCAGTTCTTC
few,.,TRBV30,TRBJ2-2,CAWTGVVSTGELFF,TGTGCCTGGACCGGGGTGGTGAGCACCGGGGAGCTGTTTTTT
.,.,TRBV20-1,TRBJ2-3,CSAHPGMSDTQYF,TGCAGTGCCCACCCAGGGATGTCAGATACGCAGTATTTT
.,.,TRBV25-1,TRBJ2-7,CASSEGTPYEQYF,TGTGCCAGCAGTGAAGGGACACCCTACGAGCAGTACTTC
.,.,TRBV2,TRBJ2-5,CAGSAGRYQETQYF,TGTGCCGGCAGCGCGGGACGGTACCAAGAGACCCAATACTTC
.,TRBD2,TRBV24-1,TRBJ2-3,CATSEPWTSGTDTQYF,TGTGCCACCAGTGAACCCTGGACTAGCGGAACAGATACGCAGTATTTT
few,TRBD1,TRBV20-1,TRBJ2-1,CSARDLRGPSSYNEQFF,TGCAGTGCTAGAGATCTTAGGGGGCCGAGCTCCTACAATGAGCAGTTCTTC
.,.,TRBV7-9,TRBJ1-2,CASSRDTNYGYTF,TGTGCCAGCAGCCGGGACACCAACTATGGCTACACCTTC
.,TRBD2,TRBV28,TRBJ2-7,CASSSPLAGGSYEQYF,TGTGCCAGCAGTTCCCCCTTGGCGGGGGGCTCCTACGAGCAGTACTTC
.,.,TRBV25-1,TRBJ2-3,CASSATGALTDTQYF,TGTGCCAGCAGTGCGACAGGAGCACTCACAGATACGCAGTATTTT
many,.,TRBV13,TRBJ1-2,CASSLVGQGYTF,TGTGCCAGCAGCTTAGTGGGGCAAGGCTACACCTTC
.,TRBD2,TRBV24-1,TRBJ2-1,CATSDSHRGGPDEQFF,TGTGCCACCAGTGATTCCCACCGGGGGGGCCCGGATGAGCAGTTCTTC
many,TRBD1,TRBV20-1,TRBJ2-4,CSAVTGAEGSGKNIQYF,TGCAGTGCTGTGACAGGGGCGGAGGGTTCGGGCAAAAACATTCAGTACTTC
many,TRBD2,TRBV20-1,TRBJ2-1,CSARTLAGVSNEQFF,TGCAGTGCTAGAACACTAGCGGGAGTCAGCAATGAGCAGTTCTTC
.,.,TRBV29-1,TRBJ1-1,CSVQIGAWAAEAFF,TGCAGCGTGCAAATCGGGGCCTGGGCCGCTGAAGCTTTCTTT
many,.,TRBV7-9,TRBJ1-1,CASGGGSGEAFF,TGTGCCAGTGGGGGGGGCTCGGGTGAAGCTTTCTTT
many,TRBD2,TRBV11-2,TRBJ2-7,CASSLGPTLADLVYEQYF,TGTGCCAGCAGCTTAGGCCCCACTCTAGCGGACCTAGTCTACGAGCAGTACTTC
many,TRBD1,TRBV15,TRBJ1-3,CATSYPGQGPGNTIYF,TGTGCCACCAGCTACCCCGGACAGGGTCCGGGAAACACCATATATTTT
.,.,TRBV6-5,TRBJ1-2,CASSYSRAPVDYTF,TGTGCCAGCAGTTACTCCCGGGCCCCCGTGGACTACACCTTC
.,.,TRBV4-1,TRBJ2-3,CAGSLQVGVTDTQYF,TGCGCCGGCAGCCTTCAAGTAGGGGTCACAGATACGCAGTATTTT
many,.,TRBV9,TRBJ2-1,CASSPLSGNEQFF,TGTGCCAGCAGCCCCCTCAGCGGTAATGAGCAGTTCTTC
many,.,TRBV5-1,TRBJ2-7,CASSFDTPSYEQYF,TGCGCCAGCAGCTTTGACACGCCCTCCTACGAGCAGTACTTC
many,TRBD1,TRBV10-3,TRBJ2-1,CACSPDDRAYNEQFF,TGTGCCTGCTCCCCGGACGACAGGGCCTACAATGAGCAGTTCTTC
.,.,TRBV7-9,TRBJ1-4,CASRKGETATNEKLFF,TGTGCCAGCAGGAAAGGCGAGACTGCAACTAATGAAAAACTGTTTTTT
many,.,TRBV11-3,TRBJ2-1,CASSSRDLNEQFF,TGTGCCAGCAGCTCCCGGGACCTCAATGAGCAGTTCTTC
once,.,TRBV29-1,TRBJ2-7,CSYRQSSSYEQYF,TGCAGTTACAGACAGTCGAGCTCCTACGAGCAGTACTTC
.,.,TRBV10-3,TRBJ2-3,CAISESEAGPGQRTDTQYF,TGTGCCATCAGTGAGTCTGAAGCGGGGCCGGGACAGAGAACAGATACGCAGTATTTT
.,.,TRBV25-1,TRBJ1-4,CASKGREASTNEKLFF,TGTGCCAGCAAAGGACGAGAAGCCTCAACTAATGAAAAACTGTTTTTT
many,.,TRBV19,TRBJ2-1,CASSIAGPLYNEQFF,TGTGCCAGTAGTATAGCTGGACCACTCTACAATGAGCAGTTCTTC
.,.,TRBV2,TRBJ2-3,CARGLYTDTQYF,TGTGCCAGGGGACTCTACACAGATACGCAGTATTTT
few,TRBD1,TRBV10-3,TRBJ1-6,CAISETAGQGNSPLHF,TGTGCCATCAGTGAGACGGCGGGACAGGGTAATTCACCCCTCCACTTT
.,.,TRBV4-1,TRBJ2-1,CASGQGGDSYNEQFF,TGCGCCAGCGGCCAGGGCGGGGACTCCTACAATGAGCAGTTCTTC
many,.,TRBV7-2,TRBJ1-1,CASSFLENTEAFF,TGTGCCAGCAGCTTTTTGGAGAACACTGAAGCTTTCTTT
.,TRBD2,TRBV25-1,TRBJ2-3,CASKGLAGGRGVDTQYF,TGTGCCAGCAAGGGACTAGCGGGGGGGCGAGGGGTAGATACGCAGTATTTT
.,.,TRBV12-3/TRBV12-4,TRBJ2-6,CACSSSGANVLTF,TGTGCCTGCAGCAGCTCTGGGGCCAACGTCCTGACTTTC
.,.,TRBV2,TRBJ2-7,CASTALEQYF,TGTGCCAGCACGGCTCTCGAGCAGTACTTC
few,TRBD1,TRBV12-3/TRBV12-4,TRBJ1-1,CASSLDRGKGLNTEAFF,TGTGCCAGCAGTTTAGACAGGGGAAAGGGTTTGAACACTGAAGCTTTCTTT
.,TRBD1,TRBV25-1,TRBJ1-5,CASMGQDSNQPQHF,TGTGCCAGCATGGGACAGGATAGCAATCAGCCCCAGCATTTT
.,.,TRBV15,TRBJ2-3,CATSRERGWVTQYF,TGTGCCACCAGCAGAGAAAGGGGATGGGTTACGCAGTATTTT
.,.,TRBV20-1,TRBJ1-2,CSAMRGFYGYTF,TGCAGTGCTATGAGGGGGTTCTATGGCTACACCTTC
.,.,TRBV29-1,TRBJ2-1,CSVDDNEQFF,TGCAGCGTTGATGACAATGAGCAGTTCTTC
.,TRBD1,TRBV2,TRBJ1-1,CASRGQGLSNTEAFF,TGTGCCAGCAGAGGACAGGGTCTTTCTAACACTGAAGCTTTCTTT